The 29 T cell receptor beta chains listed next were all sequenced from one sample in a study of cytomegalovirus exposure and HLA in healthy donors. 60 Vbeta and 13 Jbeta primers were used in PCR. This table comes from immunoSEQ multiplex PCR, and its TCRdb copy is limited to in-frame clones, with some not included. Of around 160,000 clones listed, 65% to 70% were seen once; the top ten hold 4.5%. Specimen: PBMCs. These receptors were collected from a woman aged 18-29 years in good health and CMV-seropositive.

The chain employs TRBV5-1 and TRBJ1-3, with D unresolved. Trimming took 2 bases from V and 0 from J, leaving 18 bases between them. The CDR3 extends over 18 amino acids. Germline V gene sequence: CDR1 SGHRS, CDR2 YFSETQ. The CDR3 DNA reads TGCGCCAGCAGCTTAGACCAGAGAGGGATTTTCTCTGGAAACACCATATATTTT. This sequence encodes CASSLDQRGIFSGNTIYF.

The chain joins TRBV7-3 to TRBJ2-2; TRBD2 matches at 7 bases. Germline V gene sequence: CDR1 SGHTA, CDR2 FQGTGA. Germline trimming cut 2 bases from V and 10 bases from J; bases unmatched to any gene: 4. CDR3 size: 13 residues. CDR3 region: CASSLAGAEELFF. CDR3 DNA: TGTGCCAGCAGCTTAGCGGGAGCGGAGGAGCTGTTTTTT.

The V gene is TRBV27, the J gene TRBJ2-3; weak D call: TRBD2 (6 bases). Germline V gives CDR1 MNHEY, CDR2 SMNVEV (reference sequence). This CDR3 has 14 residues. With 4 bases removed from V and 2 bases from J, the gap between germline ends came to 10 bases. CDR3 coding DNA: TGTGCCAGCAGTTCAGGGACTCACACAGATACGCAGTATTTT. Protein: CASSSGTHTDTQYF.

This clone appeared a single time. The chain recombines TRBV7-3 with TRBJ1-1; D gene unclear. V was cut by 2 bases and J by 1 base, with 8 bases left in between. The CDR3 is made up of 14 amino acids. Germline V gene data show CDR1 as SGHTA and CDR2 as FQGTGA. The DNA for the CDR3 is TGTGCCAGCAGCTTAGACCCAGGGAACACTGAAGCTTTCTTT. It translates to CASSLDPGNTEAFF.

This clone was detected a few times. CDR3 protein: CASSIQGAETQYF. The CDR3, as DNA: TGTGCCAGTAGTATCCAGGGGGCTGAGACCCAGTACTTC. V and J are TRBV19 and TRBJ2-5, with 8 nucleotides matching TRBD1. The CDR3 spans 13 residues. Germline V gene lookup returns CDR1 LNHDA and CDR2 SQIVND (reference sequence). V shed 3 bases and J 5 bases; nucleotides not matched to a gene: 2.

J is TRBJ2-7 and V is TRBV19, with 12 bases that match TRBD2. There are 13 residues in the CDR3. V lost 5 bases, J lost 9 bases, and 5 bases stayed unmatched. Germline V lookup: CDR1 LNHDA, CDR2 SQIVND (reference sequence). The CDR3 nucleotides are TGTGCCAGTAGTTCTAGCGGGAGGGCTGTGCAGTACTTC. It encodes CASSSSGRAVQYF. Full variable domain (missing parts from reference TRBV19 and TRBJ2-7): DGGITQSPKYLFRKEGQNVTLSCEQNLNHDAMYWYRQDPGQGLRLIYYSQIVNDFQKGDIAEGYSVSREKKESFPLTVTSAQKNPTAFYLCASSSSGRAVQYFGPGTRLTVT.

The V gene is TRBV30, the J gene TRBJ2-5; 7 nucleotides match TRBD1. The CDR3 length is 12 residues. V trimming: 3 bases; J trimming: 5 bases; junction bases outside the gene matches: 3. CDR1 is GTSNPN and CDR2 is SVGIG in the germline V gene (reference sequence). Written as DNA, the CDR3 is TGTGCCTGGAGAGGGGGCGGTGAGACCCAGTACTTC. Translation gives CAWRGGGETQYF.

CDR3: CASSHDTGSRETQYF. The CDR3 DNA reads TGTGCCAGCTCACATGACACAGGGTCCCGGGAGACCCAGTACTTC. The chain has TRBV18 and TRBJ2-5; possible D gene TRBD1, 6 bases. V gave up 4 bases and J gave up 5 bases, with 17 bases separating them. CDR3 length: 15 amino acids. Germline values: CDR1 KGHSH, CDR2 LQKENI.

The chain is built from TRBV7-9 and TRBJ2-7, with D possibly matching TRBD2 (5 bases). V gave up 2 bases and J gave up 6 bases, with 14 bases separating them. CDR1 and CDR2 from the germline V gene are SEHNR and FQNEAQ (reference sequence). The CDR3 has 14 amino acids. This CDR3 is CASSLISPGSEQYF. The CDR3 DNA sequence: TGTGCCAGCAGCTTAATCTCCCCGGGGTCCGAGCAGTACTTC.

This chain connects TRBV6-5 to TRBJ1-6, with D perhaps TRBD1 (6 bases). Germline V gene sequence: CDR1 MNHEY, CDR2 SVGAGI. CDR3 length: 16 amino acids. V dropped 2 bases and J dropped 7 bases, with 15 bases sitting between them. CDR3 amino acids: CASSYTQGSGNSPLHF. The DNA for the CDR3 is TGTGCCAGCAGTTACACTCAGGGGTCGGGGAATTCACCCCTCCACTTT.

The chain recombines TRBV6-5 with TRBJ1-2; D not resolved. The CDR3 contains 12 residues. The germline CDR1 and CDR2 sequences are MNHEY and SVGAGI. The germline V and J ends were trimmed by 9 bases and 0 bases, with 8 bases remaining between them. The CDR3 coding sequence is TGTGCCAGTCTCGGAGCTAACTATGGCTACACCTTC. Its protein is CASLGANYGYTF.

The chain employs TRBV6-1 and TRBJ1-3, with D unresolved. Germline loops: CDR1 MNHNS, CDR2 SASEGT. The CDR3 loop spans 14 amino acids. V lost 3 bases and J lost 0, with 6 bases in between. CDR3 protein: CASSDRHSGNTIYF. CDR3 coding DNA: TGTGCCAGCAGTGACAGGCACTCTGGAAACACCATATATTTT.

This clone was seen more than once but under ten times. V gene TRBV15 combines with J gene TRBJ1-3, with 7 bases that match TRBD1. The CDR3 contains 16 residues. J gave up 2 bases and V 5 bases, and 9 bases lay outside the gene matches. CDR1 is LNHNV, CDR2 YYDKDF, per germline (reference sequence). The CDR3: CATSYTGARAGNTIYF. The CDR3 DNA is TGTGCCACCAGCTATACAGGGGCTCGTGCTGGAAACACCATATATTTT.

The rearrangement links TRBV4-3 to TRBJ1-3; no reliable D call. V gave up 4 bases and J gave up 0 bases, with 10 bases separating them. Germline CDR1 LGHNA, CDR2 YSLEER. The CDR3 is 15 residues long. CDR3: CASSPTVASGNTIYF. Written as DNA, the CDR3 is TGCGCCAGCAGCCCAACAGTGGCCTCTGGAAACACCATATATTTT.

V gene TRBV5-1 combines with J gene TRBJ2-5; no firm D call. CDR1 is SGHRS and CDR2 is YFSETQ in the germline V gene. The CDR3 runs 13 residues. The V and J ends lost 1 base and 3 bases respectively, with 7 bases between them. CDR3 in amino acids: CASSLILEETQYF. CDR3 nucleotides: TGCGCCAGCAGCTTGATTTTAGAAGAGACCCAGTACTTC. The full variable domain, rest sourced from reference TRBV5-1 and TRBJ2-5, is KAGVTQTPRYLIKTRGQQVTLSCSPISGHRSVSWYQQTPGQGLQFLFEYFSETQRNKGNFPGRFSGRQFSNSRSEMNVSTLELGDSALYLCASSLILEETQYFGPGTRLLVL.

The chain has TRBV30 and TRBJ1-1; the D gene is possibly TRBD1 (5 bases). V lost 3 bases, J lost 0 bases, and 26 bases lay in between. The CDR3 sequence is 19 residues long. Germline V gives CDR1 GTSNPN, CDR2 SVGIG (reference sequence). In nucleotides, the CDR3 is TGTGCCTGGAGCCCCTCACGCCATAGGGGCCTGTCCATGAACACTGAAGCTTTCTTT. Protein: CAWSPSRHRGLSMNTEAFF.

The chain couples TRBV7-9 to TRBJ2-1; 10 nucleotides align to TRBD1. Trimming removed 2 bases from V and 8 bases from J; junction bases left unmatched: 9. Germline-derived CDR1 and CDR2 are SEHNR and FQNEAQ (reference sequence). This CDR3 has 16 residues. The CDR3 region is CASSLRDRGLKDEQFF. Here the CDR3 DNA reads TGTGCCAGCAGCTTACGTGACAGGGGGCTCAAGGATGAGCAGTTCTTC. Complete variable domain (other parts from reference TRBV7-9 and TRBJ2-1): DTGVSQNPRHKITKRGQNVTFRCDPISEHNRLYWYRQTLGQGPEFLTYFQNEAQLEKSRLLSDRFSAERPKGSFSTLEIQRTEQGDSAMYLCASSLRDRGLKDEQFFGPGTRLTVL.

This clone was counted between two and nine times. The chain couples TRBV27 to TRBJ2-5; D gene ambiguous. The ends were cut back, 10 bases at V and 0 bases at J, with 15 bases in the middle. This CDR3 spans 14 amino acids. From germline, CDR1 is MNHEY and CDR2 SMNVEV (reference sequence). The CDR3 spells CATSPGFNQETQYF. Written as DNA, the CDR3 is TGTGCCACCAGCCCGGGTTTTAACCAAGAGACCCAGTACTTC.

The rearrangement links TRBV5-4 to TRBJ2-1, with D unclear. Germline lookup yields CDR1 SGHNT and CDR2 YYREEE (reference sequence). V was clipped by 3 bases and J by 8 bases, with 15 bases between them. The CDR3 is 14 residues long. CDR3 loop: CASSSITQAHEQFF. The CDR3 coding sequence is TGTGCCAGCAGCTCGATTACGCAGGCACATGAGCAGTTCTTC.

The chain is built from TRBV10-1 and TRBJ2-7; weak D call: TRBD1 (6 bases). The germline V gene encodes CDR1 WNHNN and CDR2 SYGVQD (reference sequence). CDR3 length: 15 amino acids. V dropped 4 bases and J dropped 1 base, with 14 bases sitting between them. The CDR3 DNA reads as TGCGCCAGCAGTGTTGGGACACCTTCATCCTACGAGCAGTACTTC. This translates into CASSVGTPSSYEQYF.

This clone was recorded only once. This chain uses TRBV4-1 with TRBJ2-3, with TRBD2 matching over 7 bases. Germline V gives CDR1 MGHRA, CDR2 YSYEKL. With 4 bases clipped from V and 3 bases from J, the junction kept 19 bases outside the gene matches. The CDR3 loop spans 19 amino acids. The CDR3 sequence is CASSRLPGGAIRGTDTQYF. CDR3 DNA sequence: TGCGCCAGCAGCCGACTTCCGGGGGGAGCAATCCGGGGGACAGATACGCAGTATTTT.

This chain links TRBV5-8 with TRBJ1-5; 7 bases are shared with TRBD1. The V gene end was trimmed by 4 bases and the J gene end by 0 bases; junction bases not matched to a gene: 10. The CDR3 consists of 17 residues. CDR1 is SGHTS and CDR2 is YDEGEE in the germline V gene. The CDR3 coding sequence is TGTGCCAGCAGCAGTCCCACAGGGGTTTATAGCAATCAGCCCCAGCATTTT. It yields the protein CASSSPTGVYSNQPQHF.

This clone was counted a few times. J is TRBJ2-5 and V is TRBV5-1, with TRBD1 matching over 8 bases. The V and J ends lost 1 base and 5 bases, in that order; junction bases with no gene match: 4. Germline V gives CDR1 SGHRS, CDR2 YFSETQ. The CDR3 length is 14 residues. Written as DNA, the CDR3 is TGCGCCAGCAGCTTGAACAGACAGGGGGAGACCCAGTACTTC. It is translated as CASSLNRQGETQYF.

This clone was observed a few times. The chain uses TRBV18 and TRBJ2-5; D uncertain. CDR3 size: 12 residues. Germline values: CDR1 KGHSH, CDR2 LQKENI. V shed 4 bases and J shed 4 bases, with 7 bases lying between them. This chain's CDR3 is CASSRPGETQYF. The CDR3 nucleotides read TGTGCCAGCTCACGCCCGGGAGAGACCCAGTACTTC. Full variable domain (rest looked up from reference TRBV18 and TRBJ2-5): NAGVMQNPRHLVRRRGQEARLRCSPMKGHSHVYWYRQLPEEGLKFMVYLQKENIIDESGMPKERFSAEFPKEGPSILRIQQVVRGDSAAYFCASSRPGETQYFGPGTRLLVL.

The chain links TRBV7-9 to TRBJ1-1; D gene unclear. In germline, CDR1 is SEHNR, CDR2 FQNEAQ (reference sequence). The V gene lost 2 bases and the J gene lost 3 bases, with 10 bases spanning the gap. The CDR3 length is 14 residues. CDR3: CASSLQTEHTEAFF. CDR3 in DNA: TGTGCCAGCAGCTTACAAACAGAACACACTGAAGCTTTCTTT.

The V gene is TRBV30, the J gene TRBJ1-2, with 8 bases that match TRBD1. Germline trimming cut 0 bases from V and 2 bases from J; bases unmatched to any gene: 11. The CDR3 has 17 amino acids. Germline V CDR1 and CDR2: GTSNPN, SVGIG (reference sequence). CDR3 region: CAWSVGQGARGNYGYTF. The CDR3 DNA sequence: TGTGCCTGGAGTGTAGGGCAGGGGGCGCGGGGGAACTATGGCTACACCTTC.

The genes are TRBV6-5 and TRBJ1-1, with 12 bases that match TRBD1. With V trimmed by 0 bases and J by 11 bases, 7 bases remained unmatched. Germline values: CDR1 MNHEY, CDR2 SVGAGI. The CDR3 length is 15 residues. The CDR3 protein is CASSYSWDRGRMAFF. In DNA, the CDR3 is TGTGCCAGCAGTTACTCGTGGGACAGGGGGCGAATGGCTTTCTTT.

V gene TRBV5-1 combines with J gene TRBJ2-7; a possible D gene is TRBD2 (5 bases). Germline-derived CDR1 and CDR2 are SGHRS and YFSETQ. Trimming cost V 4 bases and J 5 bases, with 10 bases left between them. The CDR3 extends over 12 amino acids. The CDR3 region has the DNA TGCGCCAGCAGCGCGGGCCCCAACGAGCAGTACTTC. This codes for CASSAGPNEQYF.

J is TRBJ1-2 and V is TRBV30; perhaps TRBD1 as D (5 bases). V was shortened by 1 base and J by 4 bases, with 7 bases between the two germline ends. Germline values: CDR1 GTSNPN, CDR2 SVGIG (reference sequence). The length of the CDR3 is 12 residues. The CDR3 reads CAWSGGGYGYTF. The CDR3 DNA reads TGTGCCTGGAGTGGGGGGGGCTATGGCTACACCTTC.